Here is one T cell receptor beta chain with its context. The record originates from a study of T cells in Graves' hyperthyroidism and ophthalmopathy. TCR beta CDR3 region amplification was performed from RNA transcripts. TCR CDR3 underwent first-round RT-PCR with the HTBI primer set. TCRdb re-called the multiplex PCR reads with MiXCR, one entry per CDR3 protein. This sample has 490,000 or so distinct CDR3 sequences, with around 20% found just once. This CDR3 has 18 amino acids. CDR1 is SGHAT and CDR2 is FQNNGV in the germline V gene. The J segment lost 11 bases and the V segment lost 8 bases, leaving 18 bases of the junction unmatched.

The chain has TRBV11-2 and TRBJ2-1; 16 bases map to TRBD2. The source of this sequence is a man between 35 and 55 years old with Graves' ophthalmopathy. The specimen sequenced was blood. The CDR3 here is CASGYPPTGTSGRDQQFF. The DNA for the CDR3 is TGTGCCAGCGGATACCCCCCTACCGGGACTAGCGGGAGGGATCAGCAGTTCTTC.